A single sample is the source of the 14 T cell receptor beta chains below, sequenced in a study of T cell changes during pregnancy in multiple sclerosis. Measured with immunoSEQ multiplex PCR; TCRdb has only the in-frame clones, and not every one. The sample has roughly 30,000 clones; roughly nine tenths are singletons. The sample in question was CD8+ T cells from peripheral blood mononuclear cells, obtained before pregnancy. Receptors were obtained from a female donor with multiple sclerosis, enrolled in a pregnancy study.

This clone occurred a few times. This rearrangement joins TRBV11-2 to TRBJ1-6; D gene ambiguous. The CDR3 consists of 13 residues. The germline V and J ends were trimmed by 5 bases and 10 bases, with 12 bases remaining between them. The germline gives CDR1 SGHAT, CDR2 FQNNGV. The CDR3 here is CASSSGEGSPLHF. The CDR3 DNA reads TGTGCCAGCAGCAGCGGGGAAGGCTCACCCCTCCACTTT.

The rearrangement joins TRBV6-5 to TRBJ2-7; TRBD1 matches at 8 bases. Germline V gives CDR1 MNHEY, CDR2 SVGAGI. V shed 1 base, J shed 2 bases, and the junction held 4 bases outside the gene matches. The CDR3 covers 15 residues. Here the CDR3 DNA reads TGTGCCAGCAGTTACTGGACAGGGACAACCTACGAGCAGTACTTC. It is translated as CASSYWTGTTYEQYF.

The chain carries TRBV15 and TRBJ2-2; D remains unclear. This CDR3 comprises 12 residues. Germline V gene lookup returns CDR1 LNHNV and CDR2 YYDKDF (reference sequence). V gave up 8 bases and J gave up 4 bases, with 8 bases separating them. CDR3 coding DNA: TGTGCCACCTACACCAGCACCGGGGAGCTGTTTTTT. Translation gives CATYTSTGELFF.

The V and J genes are TRBV9 and TRBJ1-1; the D is unclear. This CDR3 is 15 amino acids long. CDR1 and CDR2 from the germline V gene are SGDLS and YYNGEE. V lost 0 bases and J lost 4, with 13 bases in between. Here the CDR3 DNA reads TGTGCCAGCAGCGTAGATCCCCTCCCGGGCACTGAAGCTTTCTTT. This codes for CASSVDPLPGTEAFF.

This clone has a handful of counts. The chain joins TRBV30 to TRBJ1-1; D gene uncertain. CDR1 is GTSNPN, CDR2 SVGIG, per germline (reference sequence). The CDR3 loop spans 11 amino acids. Deletions cut 2 bases from V and 11 bases from J, with 12 bases between. CDR3 coding DNA: TGTGCCTGGAGTTGGAGAGGAAGGGCTTTCTTT. Protein product: CAWSWRGRAFF.

The chain's CDR3 is CASSSRGATEAFF. CDR3 DNA sequence: TGTGCCAGCTCATCTAGAGGTGCCACTGAAGCTTTCTTT. The chain links TRBV7-9 to TRBJ1-1; D not certain. Germline CDR1 SEHNR, CDR2 FQNEAQ (reference sequence). Deletions cut 8 bases from V and 4 bases from J, with 14 bases between. The CDR3 totals 13 residues.

The chain employs TRBV5-6 and TRBJ1-2; 9 positions agree with TRBD1. V trimming: 3 bases; J trimming: 5 bases; junction bases outside the gene matches: 5. Per germline, CDR1 SGHDT and CDR2 YYEEEE. The CDR3 is made up of 14 amino acids. The CDR3 is CASSWDRVRYGYTF. CDR3 nucleotides: TGTGCCAGCAGCTGGGACAGGGTTCGTTATGGCTACACCTTC.

The rearrangement links TRBV4-1 to TRBJ1-1; TRBD1 is a possible D gene (5 bases). This CDR3 has 16 amino acids. V was clipped by 6 bases and J by 3 bases, with 20 bases between them. Per the germline V gene, CDR1 is MGHRA and CDR2 is YSYEKL. Here the CDR3 DNA reads TGCGCCAGCAGGCGAAGGTCGGCCAGGGAGGACACTGAAGCTTTCTTT. It specifies CASRRRSAREDTEAFF.

The chain employs TRBV7-6 and TRBJ1-2; the D is unclear. V was pared by 1 base and J by 3 bases, with 12 bases between. Germline lookup yields CDR1 SGHVS and CDR2 FNYEAQ. This CDR3 has 15 amino acids. The CDR3 DNA reads as TGTGCCAGCAGCTTAGGTTTCGGGGTGGACTATGGCTACACCTTC. Residues: CASSLGFGVDYGYTF.

The rearrangement uses TRBV5-1 and TRBJ1-2; TRBD1 aligns across 10 bases. V was clipped by 3 bases and J by 8 bases; unmatched bases: 13. Looked up from germline, CDR1 is SGHRS and CDR2 is YFSETQ. This CDR3 is built from 16 residues. The DNA for the CDR3 is TGCGCCAGCAGCTACAGGACAGGGGGAGAGTACGAGGGCTACACCTTC. Translated, it gives CASSYRTGGEYEGYTF. Complete variable domain (other parts from reference TRBV5-1 and TRBJ1-2): KAGVTQTPRYLIKTRGQQVTLSCSPISGHRSVSWYQQTPGQGLQFLFEYFSETQRNKGNFPGRFSGRQFSNSRSEMNVSTLELGDSALYLCASSYRTGGEYEGYTFGSGTRLTVV.

CDR3: CASSLAGTGFPDTQYF. The DNA of the CDR3 is TGTGCCAGCAGCCTTGCCGGGACAGGGTTCCCAGATACGCAGTATTTT. The chain is built from TRBV7-3 and TRBJ2-3, with 9 positions matching TRBD1. The CDR3 is 16 amino acids. The V gene's germline CDR1 is SGHTA and CDR2 FQGTGA. V shed 5 bases, J shed 4 bases, and the junction held 10 bases outside the gene matches.

This chain uses TRBV4-1 with TRBJ2-3, with D perhaps TRBD2 (6 bases). CDR3 length equals 17 residues. V lost 0 bases to trimming and J lost 4 bases, with 17 bases between them. CDR1 MGHRA and CDR2 YSYEKL come from the germline V gene. The CDR3 sequence is CASSQDAGSGVSDTQYF. The CDR3 nucleotides are TGCGCCAGCAGCCAAGATGCGGGGTCCGGTGTTTCAGATACGCAGTATTTT.

The genes are TRBV6-1 and TRBJ2-3, with 9 bases aligning to TRBD2. This CDR3 has 16 residues. Germline V gives CDR1 MNHNS, CDR2 SASEGT. With V trimmed by 2 bases and J by 4 bases, 7 bases remained unmatched. CDR3 loop: CASSESAGGPSDTQYF. In DNA form, the CDR3 reads TGTGCCAGCAGTGAATCGGCGGGGGGGCCTTCAGATACGCAGTATTTT.

This clone turned up a few times. The chain couples TRBV7-3 to TRBJ1-1; TRBD1 agrees at 9 bases. The CDR3 covers 13 residues. CDR1 and CDR2 from the germline V gene are SGHTA and FQGTGA. The J segment lost 11 bases and the V segment lost 5 bases, leaving 9 bases of the junction unmatched. CDR3 DNA sequence: TGTGCCAGCAGCCTTGGGGGACAGGGCACGGCTTTCTTT. It translates to CASSLGGQGTAFF.